This T cell receptor beta chain was captured by sequencing in a study of blood T cell repertoires in COVID-19. In the study overall: Both acute and convalescent COVID-19 samples were obtained from the United States, Italy and Spain. Sources were T cells, B-cell-depleted T cells, or PBMCs; the material itself was cDNA or gDNA.

V dropped 7 bases and J dropped 4 bases, with 14 bases sitting between them. Germline V CDR1 and CDR2: MDHEN, SYDVKM. The CDR3 contains 14 residues. Method: immunoSEQ multiplex PCR; TCRdb's copy keeps in-frame clones and lacks some. The table includes about 45,000 clones, more than 75% detected once. V usage is TRBV28 and J usage is TRBJ2-1, with a tentative D call TRBD2 (6 bases). This TCR came from a man aged 65 to 79 with active COVID-19. The sample was peripheral blood. For the CDR3, the DNA is TGTGCCAGCATCATGGGACTCCAATACAATGAGCAGTTCTTC. Translating gives CASIMGLQYNEQFF. The entire variable domain, with the rest obtained from reference TRBV28 and TRBJ2-1, is as follows: DVKVTQSSRYLVKRTGEKVFLECVQDMDHENMFWYRQDPGLGLRLIYFSYDVKMKEKGDIPEGYSVSREKKERFSLILESASTNQTSMYLCASIMGLQYNEQFFGPGTRLTVL.